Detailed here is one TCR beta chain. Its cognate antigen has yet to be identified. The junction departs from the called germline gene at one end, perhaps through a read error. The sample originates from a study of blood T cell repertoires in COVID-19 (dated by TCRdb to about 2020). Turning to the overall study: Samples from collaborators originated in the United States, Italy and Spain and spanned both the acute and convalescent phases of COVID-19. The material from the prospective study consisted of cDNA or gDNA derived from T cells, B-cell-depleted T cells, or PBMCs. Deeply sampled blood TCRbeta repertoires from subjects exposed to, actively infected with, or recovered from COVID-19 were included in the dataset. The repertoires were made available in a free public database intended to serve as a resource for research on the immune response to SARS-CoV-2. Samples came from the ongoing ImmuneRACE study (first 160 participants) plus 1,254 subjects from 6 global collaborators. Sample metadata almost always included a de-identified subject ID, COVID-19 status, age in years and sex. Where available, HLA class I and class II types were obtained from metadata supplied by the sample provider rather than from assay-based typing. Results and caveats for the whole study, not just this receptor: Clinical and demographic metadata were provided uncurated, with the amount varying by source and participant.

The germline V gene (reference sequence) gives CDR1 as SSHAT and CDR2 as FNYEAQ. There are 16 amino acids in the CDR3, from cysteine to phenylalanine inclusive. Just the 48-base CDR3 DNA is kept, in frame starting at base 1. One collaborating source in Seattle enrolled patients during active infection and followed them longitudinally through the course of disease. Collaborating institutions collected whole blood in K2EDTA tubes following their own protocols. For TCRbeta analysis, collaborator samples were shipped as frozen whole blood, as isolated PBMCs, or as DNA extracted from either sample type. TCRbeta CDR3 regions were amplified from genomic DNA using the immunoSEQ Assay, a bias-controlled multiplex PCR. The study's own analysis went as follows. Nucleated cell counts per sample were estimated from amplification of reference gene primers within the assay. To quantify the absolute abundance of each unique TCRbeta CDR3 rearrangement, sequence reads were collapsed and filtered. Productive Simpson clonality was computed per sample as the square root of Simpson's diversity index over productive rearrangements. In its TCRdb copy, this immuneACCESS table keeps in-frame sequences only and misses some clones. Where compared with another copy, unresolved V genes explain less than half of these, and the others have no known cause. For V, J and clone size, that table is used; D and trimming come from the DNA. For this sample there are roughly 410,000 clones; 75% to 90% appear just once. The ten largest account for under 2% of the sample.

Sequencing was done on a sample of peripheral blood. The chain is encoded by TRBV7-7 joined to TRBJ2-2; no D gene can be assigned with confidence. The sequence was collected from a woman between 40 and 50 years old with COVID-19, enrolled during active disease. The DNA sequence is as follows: TGTGCTAGCAGCCCACATGTATTCGCGAACACCGGGGAGCTGTTTTTT. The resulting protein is CASSPHVFANTGELFF. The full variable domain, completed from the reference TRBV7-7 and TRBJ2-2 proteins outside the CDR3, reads GAGVSQSPRYKVTKRGQDVTLRCDPISSHATLYWYQQALGQGPEFLTYFNYEAQPDKSGLPSDRFSAERPEGSISTLTIQRTEQRDSAMYRCASSPHVFANTGELFFGEGSRLTVL.